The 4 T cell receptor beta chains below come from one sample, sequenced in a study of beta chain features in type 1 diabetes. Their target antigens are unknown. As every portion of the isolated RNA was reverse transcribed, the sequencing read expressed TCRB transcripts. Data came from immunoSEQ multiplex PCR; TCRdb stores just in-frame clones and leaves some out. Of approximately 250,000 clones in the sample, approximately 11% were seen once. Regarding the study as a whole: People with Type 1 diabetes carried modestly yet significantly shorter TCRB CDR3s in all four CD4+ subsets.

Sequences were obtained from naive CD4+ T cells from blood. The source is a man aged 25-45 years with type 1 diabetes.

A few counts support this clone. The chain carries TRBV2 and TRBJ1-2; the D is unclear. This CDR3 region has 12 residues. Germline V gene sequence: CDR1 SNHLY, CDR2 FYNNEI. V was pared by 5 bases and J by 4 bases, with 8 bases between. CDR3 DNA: TGTGCCAGCAGTTTGGAGTCCTATGGCTACACCTTC. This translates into CASSLESYGYTF.

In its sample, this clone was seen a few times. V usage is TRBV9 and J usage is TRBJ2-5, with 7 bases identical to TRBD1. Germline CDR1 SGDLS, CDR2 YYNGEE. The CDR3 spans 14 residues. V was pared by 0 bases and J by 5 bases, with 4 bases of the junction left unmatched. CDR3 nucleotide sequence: TGTGCCAGCAGCGTAGATCCACAGGGGGAGACCCAGTACTTC. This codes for CASSVDPQGETQYF.

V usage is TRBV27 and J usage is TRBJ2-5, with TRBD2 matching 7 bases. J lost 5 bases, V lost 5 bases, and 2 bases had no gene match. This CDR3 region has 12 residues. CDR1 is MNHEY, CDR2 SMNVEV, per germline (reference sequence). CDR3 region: CASSGLGETQYF. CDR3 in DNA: TGTGCCAGCAGTGGACTAGGGGAGACCCAGTACTTC.

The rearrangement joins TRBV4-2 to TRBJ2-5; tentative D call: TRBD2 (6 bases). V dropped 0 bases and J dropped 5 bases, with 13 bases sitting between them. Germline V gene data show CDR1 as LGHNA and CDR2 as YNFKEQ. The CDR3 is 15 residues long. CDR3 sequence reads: CASSQEATGEETQYF. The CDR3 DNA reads TGTGCCAGCAGCCAAGAGGCCACGGGGGAGGAGACCCAGTACTTC.